This T cell receptor beta chain was found in a study of blood T cell repertoires in COVID-19. Repertoires were generated with immunoSEQ multiplex PCR, while TCRdb's copy carries only in-frame clones and drops some. Of some 80,000 clones detected, more than 65% appear once; the ten largest clones hold more than 10%. Sequencing was done on a sample of peripheral blood. This receptor was obtained from a man older than 75 with acute or convalescent COVID-19.

The CDR3 sequence is CASSLRVPANTEAFF. CDR3 DNA: TGTGCCAGCAGCTTGCGGGTCCCGGCGAACACTGAAGCTTTCTTT. The rearrangement joins TRBV5-6 to TRBJ1-1; no firm D call. Germline V gives CDR1 SGHDT, CDR2 YYEEEE. This CDR3 spans 15 amino acids. V was pared by 1 base and J by 1 base, with 11 bases between.